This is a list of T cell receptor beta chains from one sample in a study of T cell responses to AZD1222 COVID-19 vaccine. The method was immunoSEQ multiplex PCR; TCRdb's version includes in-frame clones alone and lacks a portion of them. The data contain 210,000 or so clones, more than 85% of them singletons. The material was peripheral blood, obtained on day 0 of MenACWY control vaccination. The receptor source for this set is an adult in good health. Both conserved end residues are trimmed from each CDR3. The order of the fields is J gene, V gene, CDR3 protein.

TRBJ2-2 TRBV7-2 ASSVGATGTGELF
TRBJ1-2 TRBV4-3 ASRKDPYGYT
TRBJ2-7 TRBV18 ASSPSNPGLAGPLEQY
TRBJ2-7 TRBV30 AYEDGGTSYEQY
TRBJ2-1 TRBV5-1 ASSLESRKEGEQF
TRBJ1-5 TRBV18 ASSSRQGDQQPQH
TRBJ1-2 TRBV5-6 ASQPWTGENYGYT
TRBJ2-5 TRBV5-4 ASSLGTSGGYQETQY
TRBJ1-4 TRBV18 ASSPPGRTNEKLF
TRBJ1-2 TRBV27 ASSSWADSYGYT
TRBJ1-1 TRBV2 ASKGRGGDTEAF
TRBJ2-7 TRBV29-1 SVGLGSKGSYEQY
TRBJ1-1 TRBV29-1 SVVLGNTEAF
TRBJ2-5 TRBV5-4 ASRPDTLKETQY
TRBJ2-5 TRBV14 ASSRDRSQETQY
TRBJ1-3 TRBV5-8 ASSFSRSAGNTIY
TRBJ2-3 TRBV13 ASSTSTDTQY
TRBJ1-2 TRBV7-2 ASSLGDRNYGYT
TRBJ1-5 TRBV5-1 ASSLGTGGSSQPQH
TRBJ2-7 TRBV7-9 ASSFAGGTSYEQY
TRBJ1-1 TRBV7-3 ASSLTARVGAEAF
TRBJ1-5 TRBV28 ASSSGQSWQPQH
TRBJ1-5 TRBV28 ASSSGAYSNQPQH
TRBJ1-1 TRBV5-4 ASSDGGQGVEAF
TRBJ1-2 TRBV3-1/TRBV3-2 ASTPALPGGLYGYT
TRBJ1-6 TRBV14 ASSQASGGSPLH
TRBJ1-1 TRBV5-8 ASSLPRTPNTEAF
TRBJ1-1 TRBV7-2 ASSLTGPTSEAF
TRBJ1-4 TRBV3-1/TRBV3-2 ASSQGGTVNNEKLF
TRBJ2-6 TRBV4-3 ASSQALVRTPPGANVLT
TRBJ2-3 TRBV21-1 ASSKYLRGTSPDTQY
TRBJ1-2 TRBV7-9 ASSLAGGANYGYT
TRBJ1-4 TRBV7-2 ASKRQSSEKLF
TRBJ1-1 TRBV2 ASSERDREYTEAF
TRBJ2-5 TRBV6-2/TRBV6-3 ASSLDYRETQY
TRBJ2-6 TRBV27 ASQTLAGANVLT
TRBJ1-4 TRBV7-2 ASSPRTGGTNEKLF
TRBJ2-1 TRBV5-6 ASRRRIAYNEQF
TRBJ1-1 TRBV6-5 ASSPSTGRVTEAF
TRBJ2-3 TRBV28 ASSSRSGTDTQY
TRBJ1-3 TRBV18 ASSQGQGPYGNTIY
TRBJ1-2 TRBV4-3 ASSINNNYGYT
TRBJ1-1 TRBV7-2 ASTSIPGTEAF
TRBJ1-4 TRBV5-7 ASSLWTGRHEKLF
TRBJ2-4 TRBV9 ASSPETGERKNIQY
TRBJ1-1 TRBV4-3 ASSGDSLNTEAF
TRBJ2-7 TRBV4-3 ASSQDRGGRAY
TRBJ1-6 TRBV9 ASSQETGANSPLH
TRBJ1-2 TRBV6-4 ASSPSGTESNYGYT
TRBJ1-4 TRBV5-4 ASSLQGHNEKLF
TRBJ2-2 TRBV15 ATSSRIGELF
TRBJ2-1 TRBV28 ASSTFVVHEQF
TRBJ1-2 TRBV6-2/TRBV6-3 ASSPRQRYGYT
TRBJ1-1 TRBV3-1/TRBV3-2 ASSQVPRQGRTEAF